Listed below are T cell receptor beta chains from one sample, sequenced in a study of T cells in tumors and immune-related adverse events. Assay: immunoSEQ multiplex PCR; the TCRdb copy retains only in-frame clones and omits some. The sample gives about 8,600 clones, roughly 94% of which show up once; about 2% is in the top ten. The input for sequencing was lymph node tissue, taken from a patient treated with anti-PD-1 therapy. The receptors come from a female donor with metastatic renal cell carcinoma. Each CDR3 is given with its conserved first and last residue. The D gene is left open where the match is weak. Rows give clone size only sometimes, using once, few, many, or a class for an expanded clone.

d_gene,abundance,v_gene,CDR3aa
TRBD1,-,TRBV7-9,CASSLGQLNSPLHF
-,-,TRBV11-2,CASSLDPRGYTF
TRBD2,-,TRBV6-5,CAVSDASGMREQYF
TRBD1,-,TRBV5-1,CASSFLPQGGANYGYTF
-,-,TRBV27,CASSSQGHSRGYGYTF
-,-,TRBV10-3,CAISESSGMVLGTEAFF
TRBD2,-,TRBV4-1,CASSASGGAYEQYF
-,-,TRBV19,CASSIAVAYSYNEQFF
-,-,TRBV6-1,CASSKGQQKYEQYF
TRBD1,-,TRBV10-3,CAIRNRDRGSNTEAFF
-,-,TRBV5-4,CASSFWVGSYNEQFF
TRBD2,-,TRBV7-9,CASSLGLAGGKETQYF
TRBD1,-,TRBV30,CAWAFGTGYPGAFF
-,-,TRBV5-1,CASSRGYEQYF
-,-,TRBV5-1,CASSLQGTEAFF
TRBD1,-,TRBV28,CASSSAHRGTYEQYF
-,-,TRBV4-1,CASSQADRWREAFF
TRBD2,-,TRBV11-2,CASSLDSGTSGGADTQYF
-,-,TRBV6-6,CASSYAGPDSNQPQHF
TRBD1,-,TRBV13,CASSLGRQGASDTQYF
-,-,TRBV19,CASSAGRDANYGYTF
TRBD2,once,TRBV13,CASSFRGGRTDTQYF
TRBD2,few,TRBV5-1,CASSLAAGDLYEQYF
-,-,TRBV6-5,CASSPPRTGQGYTF
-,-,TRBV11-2,CASSRDKNNYGYTF
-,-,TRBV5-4,CASSLVGGFGTEAFF
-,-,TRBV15,CATSRDRGRETQYF
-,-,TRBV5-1,CASRPSGQETQYF
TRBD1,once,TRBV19,CASSVRDRGNTEAFF
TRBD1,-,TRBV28,CASSLAGTGLGEQYF
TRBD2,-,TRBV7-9,CASRRLAGGSTDTQYF
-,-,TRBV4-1,CASSFIGGTYNEQFF
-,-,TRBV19,CASSVHGGGGINEQFF